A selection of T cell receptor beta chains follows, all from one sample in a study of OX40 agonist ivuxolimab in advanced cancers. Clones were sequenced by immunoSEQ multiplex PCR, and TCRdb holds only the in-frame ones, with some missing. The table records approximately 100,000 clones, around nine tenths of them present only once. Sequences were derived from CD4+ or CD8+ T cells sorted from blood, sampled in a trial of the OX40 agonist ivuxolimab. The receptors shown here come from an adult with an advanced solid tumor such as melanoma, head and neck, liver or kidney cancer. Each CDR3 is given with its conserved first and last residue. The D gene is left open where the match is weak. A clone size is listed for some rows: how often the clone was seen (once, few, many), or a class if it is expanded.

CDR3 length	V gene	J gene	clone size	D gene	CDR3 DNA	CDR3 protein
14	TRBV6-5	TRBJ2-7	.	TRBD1	TGTGCCAGCAGAAGACAGGGGAGCTCCTACGAGCAGTACTTC	CASRRQGSSYEQYF
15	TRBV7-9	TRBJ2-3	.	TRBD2	TGTGCCAGCAGCCTAGCGGGAGGGCCCACAGATACGCAGTATTTT	CASSLAGGPTDTQYF
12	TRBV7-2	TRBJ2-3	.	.	TGTGCCAGCAGCTCTTTCACAGATACGCAGTATTTT	CASSSFTDTQYF
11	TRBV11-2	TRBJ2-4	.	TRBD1	TGTGCCAGCCAGGGGGCGAACATTCAGTACTTC	CASQGANIQYF
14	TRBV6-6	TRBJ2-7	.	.	TGTGCCAGCGTGGACCAAGGGTACTCCTACGAGCAGTACTTC	CASVDQGYSYEQYF
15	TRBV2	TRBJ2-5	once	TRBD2	TGTGCCAGCAGTAACCTAGCGGGAGGGCAAGAGACCCAGTACTTC	CASSNLAGGQETQYF
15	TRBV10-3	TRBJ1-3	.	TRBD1	TGTGCCATCAGCGGGACAGGGGTTTCTGGAAACACCATATATTTT	CAISGTGVSGNTIYF
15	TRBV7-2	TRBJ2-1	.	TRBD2	TGTGCCAGCAGCTTAGCTAGCGGGACCACCTTGGAGCAGTTCTTC	CASSLASGTTLEQFF
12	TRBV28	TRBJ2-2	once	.	TGTGCCAGCAGTTTATCGACCGGGGAGCTGTTTTTT	CASSLSTGELFF
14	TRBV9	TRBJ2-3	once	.	TGTGCCAGCAGCGCTGACATCCCCACAGATACGCAGTATTTT	CASSADIPTDTQYF
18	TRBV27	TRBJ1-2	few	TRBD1	TGTGCCAGCAGTTTATTCGCTAGTGGGGGACAGGCTAACTATGGCTACACCTTC	CASSLFASGGQANYGYTF
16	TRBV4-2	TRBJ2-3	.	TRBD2	TGTGCCAGCAGCCAAGGGCTAGCGGAGATATGGGATACGCAGTATTTT	CASSQGLAEIWDTQYF
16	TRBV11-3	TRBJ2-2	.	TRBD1	TGTGCCAGCGCCCAGGGACAGGGGGCAGGGACCGGGGAGCTGTTTTTT	CASAQGQGAGTGELFF
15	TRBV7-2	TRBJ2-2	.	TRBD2	TGTGCCAGCAGCCACGGACTAGCTCTAACCGGGGAGCTGTTTTTT	CASSHGLALTGELFF
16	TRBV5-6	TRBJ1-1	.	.	TGTGCCAGCAGCTCCCCGTTCAGGGTGGTACGGACTGAAGCTTTCTTT	CASSSPFRVVRTEAFF
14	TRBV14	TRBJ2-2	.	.	TGTGCCAGCAGCCCCAGTTCCTTTTTCGGGGAGCTGTTTTTT	CASSPSSFFGELFF